This T cell receptor (beta chain) was retrieved from a study of CD8+CD57+ T cells in acquired aplastic anemia. Study-wide background: An average of about 3.4 ug of DNA was obtained from sorted CD4+ and CD8+ cells. Study-wide results and limits: Significance was not reached for CD8+ Simpson's diversity between patients and controls.

This clonotype came up once. Its target is unknown. The CDR3 carries no conserved terminal phenylalanine or tryptophan, so it likely arises from a read error. CDR3 and TCR beta VDJ profiling relied on a genomic DNA template. TCRdb used MiXCR to reprocess the reads, holding one entry per CDR3 protein. The table records 200,000 to 250,000 distinct CDR3 sequences, 65% of them present only once. Germline loops: CDR1 SGHRS, CDR2 YFSETQ. This CDR3 is 15 amino acids long. Losses at the gene ends were 4 bases for V and 3 bases for J; bases not matched to a gene: 7. For sequencing, patients were chosen who had shown expansion of CD8+CD57+ cells by flow cytometry. Everyone among the patients had severe acquired aplastic anemia. The study sampled blood from patients who had received no therapy.

Sequencing input: sorted CD4+, CD8+, or CD8+CD57+ T cells (not recorded which) from PBMCs. The receptor comes from a human donor with aplastic anemia. The chain links TRBV5-1 to TRBJ2-7; 10 positions match TRBD1. Here the CDR3 DNA reads TGCGCCAGCAGCGCGACAGGGGGCCGACTCTACGAGCAGTACTAC. It yields the protein CASSATGGRLYEQYY.